These 16 T cell receptor beta chains originate from one sample sequenced in a study of regulatory T cells in long-lasting Graves disease. Building of the TCR beta libraries involved iRepertoire HTBI primers and Arm-PCR of CDR3 regions. TCRdb recomputed calls from the multiplex PCR reads with MiXCR, one row per CDR3 protein. The table shows some 320,000 distinct CDR3 sequences, with about 18% occurring only once. Regarding time point: newly diagnosed GD, antithyroid drugs for less than 3 months. Making the TCR library involved RNA that had been extracted from PBMCs. The specimen comprised peripheral blood mononuclear cells (PBMCs), sampled at new diagnosis, from a patient treated with antithyroid drugs. The receptors come from a female donor with Graves disease.

As for this clonotype: This may be a read error: a much more frequent sequence differs by one nucleotide. The V gene is TRBV30, the J gene TRBJ2-2; 7 nucleotides align to TRBD2. The CDR3 sequence is 15 residues long. CDR1 and CDR2 from the germline V gene are GTSNPN and SVGIG (reference sequence). This chain's CDR3 is CVWNVGGPGSGELFF. In DNA form, the CDR3 reads TGTGTCTGGAACGTGGGAGGGCCCGGGTCCGGGGAGCTGTTTTTT.

The rearrangement links TRBV18 to TRBJ2-1; D call uncertain. This CDR3 region has 16 residues. Trimming removed 1 base from V and 1 base from J, with 11 bases in between. CDR1 is KGHSH, CDR2 LQKENI, per germline. CDR3 sequence: CASSPLGPNSYNEQFF. CDR3 bases: TGTGCCAGCTCACCACTCGGCCCTAATTCCTACAATGAGCAGTTCTTC.

The table lists this clonotype with many counts. The chain links TRBV2 to TRBJ1-1; weak D call: TRBD1 (5 bases). Trimming shortened V by 5 bases and J by 5 bases, and 15 bases separated the two germline ends. There are 14 residues in the CDR3. Germline assignment: CDR1 SNHLY and CDR2 FYNNEI. The CDR3 bases are TGTGCCAGCAGTCCTCAGGGTGTTAGAACTGAAGCTTTCTTT. As protein: CASSPQGVRTEAFF. The variable domain in full, with the rest retrieved from reference TRBV2 and TRBJ1-1, is EPEVTQTPSHQVTQMGQEVILRCVPISNHLYFYWYRQILGQKVEFLVSFYNNEISEKSEIFDDQFSVERPDGSNFTLKIRSTKLEDSAMYFCASSPQGVRTEAFFGQGTRLTVV.

This clonotype came up many times. This sequence joins TRBV5-1 and TRBJ2-7; perhaps TRBD2 as D (6 bases). Germline V CDR1 and CDR2: SGHRS, YFSETQ. V lost 5 bases and J lost 0, with 9 bases in between. The CDR3 covers 13 residues. CDR3 in amino acids: CASRASDSYEQYF. The CDR3 nucleotides are TGCGCCAGCAGGGCTAGCGACTCCTACGAGCAGTACTTC. Full variable domain (outside the CDR3, taken from reference TRBV5-1 and TRBJ2-7): KAGVTQTPRYLIKTRGQQVTLSCSPISGHRSVSWYQQTPGQGLQFLFEYFSETQRNKGNFPGRFSGRQFSNSRSEMNVSTLELGDSALYLCASRASDSYEQYFGPGTRLTVT.

This clonotype was found many times. The CDR3 nucleotides are TGTGCCAGCAGCTCAACAGTTGGAGAGCAGTTCTTC. It encodes CASSSTVGEQFF. The chain couples TRBV11-3 to TRBJ2-1; D call uncertain. Germline CDR1 SGHNT, CDR2 YENEEA. This CDR3 is built from 12 residues. V shed 4 bases and J shed 10 bases, with 11 bases lying between them.

This chain joins TRBV18 and TRBJ2-1; 10 bases fit TRBD2. V lost 3 bases and J lost 9; bases outside the gene matches: 11. The CDR3 is 16 residues long. CDR1 and CDR2 from the germline V gene are KGHSH and LQKENI. The CDR3, as DNA: TGTGCCAGCTCACCTTTAGAAGCGGGAGGGCCGGTTGAGCAGTTCTTC. Amino acid sequence: CASSPLEAGGPVEQFF.

This clonotype was recorded many times. The rearrangement joins TRBV12-3 or TRBV12-4 to TRBJ2-5; 7 bases are shared with TRBD2. This CDR3 has 15 residues. Unmatched junction bases numbered 7, after V lost 2 bases and J lost 4 bases. The DNA for the CDR3 is TGTGCCAGCAGTTTAAGGGCGGGAGAGTTAGAGACCCAGTACTTC. Translated, it gives CASSLRAGELETQYF.

The V gene is TRBV6-2 or TRBV6-3, the J gene TRBJ2-2, with D perhaps TRBD1 (5 bases). Germline loops: CDR1 MNHEY, CDR2 SVGEGT. V was shortened by 7 bases and J by 0 bases, with 12 bases between the two germline ends. The CDR3 loop spans 15 amino acids. The CDR3 reads CASTPDSANTGELFF. The CDR3, as DNA: TGTGCCAGCACCCCAGACAGTGCGAACACCGGGGAGCTGTTTTTT.

This clonotype showed up many times. This chain joins TRBV28 and TRBJ1-2; D is ambiguous. V shed 10 bases and J shed 3 bases, with 12 bases lying between them. The CDR3 runs 12 residues. Germline CDR1 MDHEN, CDR2 SYDVKM. CDR3 bases: TGTGCCAACCAAAGAGAGGACTATGGCTACACCTTC. This codes for CANQREDYGYTF.

The chain carries TRBV9 and TRBJ1-2; D gene uncertain. V lost 0 bases and J lost 3, with 12 bases in between. The CDR3 totals 15 residues. Germline CDR1 is SGDLS and CDR2 is YYNGEE. The chain's CDR3 is CASSVVVDLYYGYTF. The CDR3 DNA reads TGTGCCAGCAGCGTAGTGGTGGACTTATACTATGGCTACACCTTC.

On this clonotype: At one end the junction does not follow the germline gene, possibly because of a read error. This sequence joins TRBV19 and TRBJ2-1; D is unclear. The CDR3 is 11 amino acids. Germline loops: CDR1 LNHDA, CDR2 SQIVND (reference sequence). In DNA form, the CDR3 reads TGTGCGAGTAAGAGTAAGAATGAGCAGTTCTTC. Translated, it gives CASKSKNEQFF.

This clonotype was counted a few times. This rearrangement joins TRBV6-2 or TRBV6-3 to TRBJ2-1; D ambiguous. The CDR3 length is 13 residues. The germline gives CDR1 MNHEY, CDR2 SVGEGT. The V end was cut by 6 bases, the J end by 2 bases, with 8 bases between. CDR3 protein: CASRPATYNEQFF. In DNA form, the CDR3 reads TGTGCCAGCAGGCCCGCAACCTACAATGAGCAGTTCTTC.

The rearrangement links TRBV4-1 to TRBJ2-5; tentatively, D is TRBD1 (7 bases). This CDR3 region has 16 residues. Germline CDR1 reads MGHRA; CDR2 reads YSYEKL. The V end lost 3 bases, the J end lost 5 bases, and 19 bases lay between the germline ends. Here the CDR3 reads CASSQRQGGGGETQYF. The CDR3 DNA reads as TGCGCCAGCAGCCAGCGGCAGGGGGGTGGGGGGGAGACCCAGTACTTC.

In this sample, this clonotype turned up many times. J is TRBJ2-7 and V is TRBV5-1; 11 positions match TRBD1. V lost 5 bases to trimming and J lost 0 bases; unmatched junction nucleotides: 10. Germline-derived CDR1 and CDR2 are SGHRS and YFSETQ. The CDR3 is 17 amino acids. CDR3 nucleotides: TGCGCCAGCAGGCGGTGGTCCGGACAGGGGGCCTCCTACGAGCAGTACTTC. Translated: CASRRWSGQGASYEQYF.

This clonotype was found many times. Its ends do not fully match the called genes, so a read error is possible. This rearrangement joins TRBV12-3 or TRBV12-4 to TRBJ1-2; 10 positions match TRBD1. The CDR3 totals 13 residues. CDR3 sequence: CASSFSGQGFFAF. In nucleotides, the CDR3 is TGTGCCAGCAGTTTTTCGGGACAGGGGTTCTTTGCCTTC.

The chain uses TRBV11-3 and TRBJ1-1; 8 nucleotides match TRBD1. The germline gives CDR1 SGHNT, CDR2 YENEEA. With 5 bases clipped from V and 5 bases from J, the junction kept 13 bases outside the gene matches. The CDR3 spans 16 residues. Written as DNA, the CDR3 is TGTGCCAGCAGCGCCGGGACAGGAGCCGAGTGGACTGAAGCTTTCTTT. The encoded protein is CASSAGTGAEWTEAFF.